Included here is one TCR beta chain sequence, with context. The target of this receptor is not known. Nothing much larger sits one base from this clone, and base qualities are not available. The data originate from a study of TIL therapy for anti-PD-1-resistant metastatic lung cancer (dated by TCRdb to about 2021). Regarding the research as a whole: Tumors were collected before any PD-1/PD-L1 blockade, after which patients were given nivolumab, and patients who progressed were given lymphodepletion, an infusion of expanded TIL and IL-2. Enrolled patients had a median age of roughly 50 years (range about 35-85) and a median tumor PD-L1 proportion score of around 5.9%. The cohort was predominantly lung adenocarcinoma, with several EGFR-mutant and two ALK-rearranged tumors, and half of patients were current or former smokers. A median non-synonymous tumor mutation burden of under 1.9 mutations per megabase was determined across the cohort by whole-exome sequencing. T cell receptor beta sequencing of tumor and peripheral blood served to follow clonotypes across the tumor, the expanded TIL product, and serial blood samples. What the study reported, not specific to this receptor: The study protocol defined all tumor marker inferences as exploratory. Infused TIL clonotypes partially replaced the baseline peripheral repertoire then decayed over months, with no apparent association between persistence and response. The cohort was highly selected, including more treatment-naive, never-smoker and oncogene-addicted patients than is typical, which limits generalizability.

The germline V gene yields ENHRY for CDR1 and SYGVKD for CDR2. Including cysteine and phenylalanine, the CDR3 has 14 amino acids. Only the CDR3 part of the read is kept: 42 bases, read in frame from the first base. For this chain, trimming is 5 bases at the V end and 2 bases at the J end, and the number of junction bases without a gene match is 6. The time point label, as the study defines it: pre-treatment sample, taken before nivolumab and TIL therapy. Adults with stage 4 NSCLC were enrolled from 2017 to January 2020 in a dual-center phase I trial. The samples were obtained from a phase I trial that was single-arm and open-label and tested tumor-infiltrating lymphocyte therapy combined with nivolumab in advanced non-small cell lung cancer. Mononuclear cells from blood collected in EDTA tubes were isolated on a Ficoll gradient and snap-frozen as pellets, and DNA was then extracted using a Qiagen mini-prep kit.

TCR beta CDR3 regions were amplified from genomic DNA by bias-controlled multiplex PCR with the immunoSEQ v3 hsTCRB kit. TCR libraries were sequenced on an Illumina NextSeq 500 to 1.5 million to 2 million read pairs for survey level or about 5-6.5 million for deep level. The authors processed their data as follows. The immunoSEQ Analyzer software assigned V, D and J genes, filtered out non-productive sequences, and reported clonality. Repertoires of infused TIL and blood were compared using productive Simpson clonality and the Morisita overlap index of productive TRB rearrangements. Absolute clonotype counts in blood were estimated as lymphocyte count times CD3+ fraction times the clone's productive frequency. The clones in this table, taken by TCRdb from immuneACCESS, are in-frame only. Not every clone is retained; where verified, under half of the shortfall comes from an unresolved V gene, and the cause of the rest is unknown. The DNA gave D and trimming, while V, J and clone size come from that table. This sample has some 16,000 clones in its table, and approximately 74% of those were observed once. Of the sample, around 39% is held by the ten largest clones.

The sample in question was blood, obtained at baseline. The source is a person between 30 and 79 years old with non-small cell lung cancer. The chain joins TRBV10-3 to TRBJ2-7; 7 junctional bases match TRBD1. The CDR3 reads CAISSRQGTYEQYF. The bases are TGTGCCATCAGTTCTAGACAGGGTACCTACGAGCAGTACTTC.